A selection of T cell receptor beta chains follows, all from one sample in a study of cytomegalovirus exposure and HLA in healthy donors. Profiled with immunoSEQ multiplex PCR; TCRdb holds only in-frame clones, not every one. The sample yields roughly 160,000 clones, 75% to 90% seen once. The sequencing sample was made of PBMCs. These receptors all stem from a male donor in good health and CMV-seronegative. The CDR3 runs from the conserved cysteine through the conserved F or W. The order of the fields is clone size, J gene, D gene, V gene, CDR3 protein, CDR3 DNA. The D gene is left open where the match is weak. The listing skips clone size in some rows; elsewhere it reads once, few, many or a size class.

size: .; J: TRBJ2-5; D: .; V: TRBV19; CDR3: CASSQSYRVLETQYF; DNA: TGTGCCAGTAGCCAGTCATACAGGGTTTTGGAGACCCAGTACTTC
size: .; J: TRBJ2-7; D: .; V: TRBV6-6; CDR3: CASSPAGYEQYF; DNA: TGTGCCAGCAGTCCCGCGGGTTACGAGCAGTACTTC
size: .; J: TRBJ1-5; D: .; V: TRBV4-1; CDR3: CASSQGDWSNQPQHF; DNA: TGCGCCAGCAGCCAGGGAGACTGGAGCAATCAGCCCCAGCATTTT
size: .; J: TRBJ1-5; D: .; V: TRBV6-6; CDR3: CASRNGQISNQPQHF; DNA: TGTGCCAGCAGGAATGGACAGATTAGCAATCAGCCCCAGCATTTT
size: .; J: TRBJ2-3; D: .; V: TRBV7-2; CDR3: CASSPSGSTDTQYF; DNA: TGTGCCAGCAGCCCTTCGGGAAGCACAGATACGCAGTATTTT
size: once; J: TRBJ2-2; D: .; V: TRBV7-2; CDR3: CASSFATAGELFF; DNA: TGTGCCAGCAGCTTCGCGACAGCCGGGGAGCTGTTTTTT
size: once; J: TRBJ1-1; D: .; V: TRBV4-1; CDR3: CASSQDLPGDTEAFF; DNA: TGCGCCAGCAGCCAAGATTTACCAGGGGACACTGAAGCTTTCTTT
size: .; J: TRBJ2-5; D: TRBD2; V: TRBV2; CDR3: CASSDGTSGENQETQYF; DNA: TGTGCCAGCAGTGATGGGACTAGCGGGGAGAACCAAGAGACCCAGTACTTC
size: .; J: TRBJ1-2; D: .; V: TRBV20-1; CDR3: CSAPNYGYTF; DNA: TGCAGTGCCCCAAACTATGGCTACACCTTC
size: .; J: TRBJ2-1; D: TRBD2; V: TRBV6-1; CDR3: CASSEYPSGYNEQFF; DNA: TGTGCCAGCAGTGAATACCCTAGCGGCTACAATGAGCAGTTCTTC
size: .; J: TRBJ1-1; D: TRBD1; V: TRBV4-1; CDR3: CASSHLEPPTGARAFF; DNA: TGCGCCAGCAGCCACCTCGAGCCCCCCACAGGGGCGCGAGCTTTCTTT
size: .; J: TRBJ1-1; D: .; V: TRBV6-1; CDR3: CASSSQGWNTEAFF; DNA: TGTGCCAGCAGTTCTCAGGGGTGGAACACTGAAGCTTTCTTT
size: .; J: TRBJ1-1; D: TRBD1; V: TRBV5-4; CDR3: CASRGQGMLTEAFF; DNA: TGTGCCAGCAGGGGACAGGGTATGTTAACTGAAGCTTTCTTT
size: once; J: TRBJ1-3; D: .; V: TRBV5-4; CDR3: CASSGGSSGNTIYF; DNA: TGTGCCAGCAGCGGCGGGAGCTCTGGAAACACCATATATTTT
size: .; J: TRBJ2-7; D: .; V: TRBV30; CDR3: CAWRTIEGNSYEQYF; DNA: TGTGCCTGGAGAACGATCGAGGGCAACTCCTACGAGCAGTACTTC
size: once; J: TRBJ2-7; D: .; V: TRBV28; CDR3: CASSLYPYLGSYEQYF; DNA: TGTGCCAGCAGTTTATATCCCTATCTCGGCTCCTACGAGCAGTACTTC
size: .; J: TRBJ2-3; D: .; V: TRBV5-6; CDR3: CASSRQVVAGNTDTQYF; DNA: TGTGCCAGCAGCCGCCAGGTAGTGGCGGGGAACACAGATACGCAGTATTTT
size: .; J: TRBJ2-3; D: .; V: TRBV19; CDR3: CASSMSARDTQYF; DNA: TGTGCCAGTAGTATGAGCGCGAGGGATACGCAGTATTTT
size: .; J: TRBJ1-1; D: .; V: TRBV6-5; CDR3: CASSYSYRDTEAFF; DNA: TGTGCCAGCAGTTACTCGTACAGGGACACTGAAGCTTTCTTT
size: .; J: TRBJ2-3; D: TRBD2; V: TRBV10-3; CDR3: CAISEAGGTDTQYF; DNA: TGTGCCATCAGTGAAGCGGGGGGGACAGATACGCAGTATTTT
size: .; J: TRBJ1-2; D: .; V: TRBV7-9; CDR3: CASSPRGPGGGTYGYTF; DNA: TGTGCCAGCAGCCCCAGAGGACCGGGAGGGGGAACCTATGGCTACACCTTC
size: few; J: TRBJ2-6; D: .; V: TRBV6-6; CDR3: CASSYRLSPGANVLTF; DNA: TGTGCCAGCAGTTACAGACTCTCCCCGGGGGCCAACGTCCTGACTTTC
size: .; J: TRBJ1-6; D: TRBD1; V: TRBV5-1; CDR3: CASSLDGQGASPLHF; DNA: TGCGCCAGCAGCTTGGACGGACAGGGGGCTTCACCCCTCCACTTT
size: .; J: TRBJ1-2; D: .; V: TRBV6-4; CDR3: CASRIGGEDNYGYTF; DNA: TGTGCCAGCAGGATTGGAGGGGAGGATAACTATGGCTACACCTTC
size: .; J: TRBJ1-4; D: .; V: TRBV5-1; CDR3: CASSFNIRGPASTNEKLFF; DNA: TGCGCCAGCAGCTTCAATATCAGGGGACCAGCGTCAACTAATGAAAAACTGTTTTTT
size: .; J: TRBJ1-1; D: TRBD1; V: TRBV19; CDR3: CASSNPYRGRTEAFF; DNA: TGTGCCAGTAGTAACCCCTACAGGGGGCGGACTGAAGCTTTCTTT
size: .; J: TRBJ2-3; D: TRBD2; V: TRBV4-3; CDR3: CASSQEVYGGGWTDTQYF; DNA: TGCGCCAGCAGCCAAGAAGTGTATGGCGGGGGTTGGACAGATACGCAGTATTTT
size: .; J: TRBJ1-4; D: TRBD1; V: TRBV29-1; CDR3: CSVHPGGGEKLFF; DNA: TGCAGCGTGCATCCAGGGGGAGGTGAAAAACTGTTTTTT
size: .; J: TRBJ2-5; D: .; V: TRBV7-8; CDR3: CASSWGGLQETQYF; DNA: TGTGCCAGCAGCTGGGGGGGCCTCCAAGAGACCCAGTACTTC
size: once; J: TRBJ2-1; D: TRBD2; V: TRBV5-1; CDR3: CASSPGLAYNEQFF; DNA: TGCGCCAGCAGCCCGGGACTAGCGTACAATGAGCAGTTCTTC
size: .; J: TRBJ1-2; D: TRBD1; V: TRBV5-1; CDR3: CASSLVSTGWDGYTF; DNA: TGCGCCAGCAGCTTGGTCTCGACAGGGTGGGATGGCTACACCTTC
size: .; J: TRBJ1-1; D: .; V: TRBV5-1; CDR3: CASSPPRLGGSSTEAFF; DNA: TGCGCCAGCAGCCCCCCTCGTTTGGGGGGTAGTTCCACTGAAGCTTTCTTT
size: .; J: TRBJ2-4; D: .; V: TRBV5-1; CDR3: CASSAAGAGNIQYF; DNA: TGCGCCAGCAGTGCCGCGGGGGCTGGAAACATTCAGTACTTC
size: .; J: TRBJ2-5; D: .; V: TRBV5-1; CDR3: CASSSPGSGETQYF; DNA: TGCGCCAGCAGCTCCCCGGGGTCAGGAGAGACCCAGTACTTC
size: few; J: TRBJ2-5; D: TRBD1; V: TRBV5-1; CDR3: CASREGQGRQETQYF; DNA: TGCGCCAGCAGGGAGGGACAGGGCCGCCAAGAGACCCAGTACTTC
size: .; J: TRBJ2-1; D: TRBD1; V: TRBV2; CDR3: CASSERTGGSGQFF; DNA: TGTGCCAGCAGTGAGAGGACAGGGGGCTCCGGGCAGTTCTTC
size: once; J: TRBJ1-2; D: TRBD1; V: TRBV7-9; CDR3: CASTDRGDGYTF; DNA: TGTGCCAGCACCGACAGGGGCGATGGCTACACCTTC
size: .; J: TRBJ2-4; D: TRBD1; V: TRBV2; CDR3: CASTAGGSRAKNSQYF; DNA: TGTGCCAGCACCGCAGGGGGATCCCGAGCCAAAAACAGTCAGTACTTC
size: .; J: TRBJ1-5; D: .; V: TRBV27; CDR3: CASSLSGQGYNQPQHF; DNA: TGTGCCAGCAGTTTATCAGGGCAGGGGTACAATCAGCCCCAGCATTTT
size: .; J: TRBJ1-2; D: .; V: TRBV10-3; CDR3: CAISESQFYGYTF; DNA: TGTGCCATCAGTGAGTCTCAGTTCTATGGCTACACCTTC
size: few; J: TRBJ2-2; D: .; V: TRBV5-1; CDR3: CASSLNAGVNTGELFF; DNA: TGCGCCAGCAGCCTTAATGCCGGAGTGAACACCGGGGAGCTGTTTTTT
size: once; J: TRBJ1-2; D: TRBD1; V: TRBV11-2; CDR3: CASSLGQGARGYTF; DNA: TGTGCCAGCAGCTTAGGGCAGGGGGCTCGAGGCTACACCTTC
size: .; J: TRBJ1-3; D: .; V: TRBV6-6; CDR3: CASSRTEGNTIYF; DNA: TGTGCCAGCAGTCGGACAGAAGGAAACACCATATATTTT
size: .; J: TRBJ1-4; D: .; V: TRBV5-8; CDR3: CASTYSGKLFF; DNA: TGTGCCAGCACCTACTCGGGAAAACTGTTTTTT
size: .; J: TRBJ2-7; D: .; V: TRBV5-1; CDR3: CASRGSISYEQYF; DNA: TGCGCCAGCAGGGGCAGCATTTCCTACGAGCAGTACTTC
size: .; J: TRBJ1-2; D: .; V: TRBV9; CDR3: CASSVGRGGLYYGYTF; DNA: TGTGCCAGCAGCGTAGGGAGGGGAGGTCTTTACTATGGCTACACCTTC
size: .; J: TRBJ2-2; D: TRBD1; V: TRBV30; CDR3: CAWMGQGRATGELFF; DNA: TGTGCCTGGATGGGACAGGGGCGGGCCACCGGGGAGCTGTTTTTT
size: few; J: TRBJ1-1; D: .; V: TRBV6-1; CDR3: CASSETTTSDGEAFF; DNA: TGTGCCAGCAGTGAAACAACTACCTCGGATGGTGAAGCTTTCTTT
size: .; J: TRBJ2-1; D: .; V: TRBV9; CDR3: CASTPTGAGIGSVQFF; DNA: TGTGCCAGCACCCCAACAGGCGCGGGGATAGGTAGTGTGCAGTTCTTC
size: .; J: TRBJ2-7; D: .; V: TRBV9; CDR3: CASSVDLDSVSYEQYF; DNA: TGTGCCAGCAGCGTAGATCTGGACAGCGTATCCTACGAGCAGTACTTC
size: .; J: TRBJ2-1; D: .; V: TRBV9; CDR3: CASSVDGVLSYNEQFF; DNA: TGTGCCAGCAGCGTAGATGGTGTACTCTCCTACAATGAGCAGTTCTTC
size: .; J: TRBJ1-1; D: .; V: TRBV10-3; CDR3: CAIGREGTEAFF; DNA: TGTGCCATCGGCAGGGAGGGCACTGAAGCTTTCTTT
size: .; J: TRBJ2-6; D: TRBD1; V: TRBV10-3; CDR3: CAITPGQGRPGANGLTF; DNA: TGTGCCATAACACCGGGACAGGGTCGCCCTGGGGCCAACGGCCTGACTTTC
size: .; J: TRBJ1-2; D: TRBD1; V: TRBV5-1; CDR3: CASSLGGTENYGYTF; DNA: TGCGCCAGCAGCTTGGGGGGGACAGAAAACTATGGCTACACCTTC
size: .; J: TRBJ1-5; D: .; V: TRBV6-5; CDR3: CASSLTVNQPQHF; DNA: TGTGCCAGCAGTCTGACAGTCAATCAGCCCCAGCATTTT
size: once; J: TRBJ1-1; D: .; V: TRBV6-1; CDR3: CASSQGRNTEAFF; DNA: TGTGCCAGCAGTCAGGGGAGGAACACTGAAGCTTTCTTT
size: .; J: TRBJ1-1; D: TRBD1; V: TRBV5-1; CDR3: CASSDRTGGGTEAFF; DNA: TGCGCCAGCAGCGACAGGACAGGGGGTGGCACTGAAGCTTTCTTT
size: .; J: TRBJ2-3; D: .; V: TRBV5-1; CDR3: CASSSGTSTDTQYF; DNA: TGCGCCAGCAGCTCCGGGACTAGCACAGATACGCAGTATTTT
size: .; J: TRBJ1-2; D: .; V: TRBV5-6; CDR3: CASSPTDSYGYTF; DNA: TGTGCCAGCAGCCCCACAGATTCCTATGGCTACACCTTC